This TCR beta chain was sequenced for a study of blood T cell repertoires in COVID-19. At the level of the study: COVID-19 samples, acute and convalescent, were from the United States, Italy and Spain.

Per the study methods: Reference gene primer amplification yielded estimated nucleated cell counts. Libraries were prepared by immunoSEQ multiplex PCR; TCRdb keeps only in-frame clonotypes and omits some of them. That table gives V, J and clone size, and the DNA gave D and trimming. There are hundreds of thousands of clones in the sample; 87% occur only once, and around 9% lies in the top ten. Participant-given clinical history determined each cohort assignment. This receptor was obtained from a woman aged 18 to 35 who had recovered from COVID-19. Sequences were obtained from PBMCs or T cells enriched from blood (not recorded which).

Here the CDR3 reads CASSLGGGGQPQHF. The CDR3 nucleotides read TGTGCCAGCAGCTTAGGAGGAGGGGGCCAGCCCCAGCATTTT. The chain recombines TRBV5-5 with TRBJ1-5, with TRBD1 matching 7 bases. Germline V lookup: CDR1 SGHKS, CDR2 YYEKEE (reference sequence). Germline trimming cut 2 bases from V and 7 bases from J; bases unmatched to any gene: 6. This CDR3 is built from 14 residues. The full variable domain, its missing parts supplied by reference TRBV5-5 and TRBJ1-5, is DAGVTQSPTHLIKTRGQQVTLRCSPISGHKSVSWYQQVLGQGPQFIFQYYEKEERGRGNFPDRFSARQFPNYSSELNVNALLLGDSALYLCASSLGGGGQPQHFGDGTRLSIL.